These T cell receptor beta chains were read from a single sample in a study of OX40 agonist ivuxolimab in advanced cancers. The table came from immunoSEQ multiplex PCR; TCRdb's copy has only in-frame clones and leaves some out. The data show under 85,000 clones, with 86% seen just once and approximately 8% held by the top ten. The starting material was CD4+ or CD8+ T cells sorted from blood, obtained in a trial of the OX40 agonist ivuxolimab. Receptor source: an adult with an advanced solid tumor such as melanoma, head and neck, liver or kidney cancer. The CDR3 runs from the conserved cysteine through the conserved F or W. Clone size is not always given. Where it is, it says once, few, many or a class for expanded clones.

v_call: TRBV28
j_call: TRBJ1-5
clone_size: NA
cdr3_aa: CASSLVADNQPQHF

v_call: TRBV6-5
j_call: TRBJ2-2
clone_size: NA
cdr3_aa: CASSYELAGAGELFF

v_call: TRBV7-6
j_call: NA
clone_size: NA
cdr3_aa: CASSLRDYEQYF

v_call: TRBV2
j_call: TRBJ1-6
clone_size: few
cdr3_aa: CASSELVTNSPLHF

v_call: TRBV2
j_call: TRBJ1-2
clone_size: NA
cdr3_aa: CASSEGGGDYGYTF

v_call: TRBV6-1
j_call: TRBJ2-7
clone_size: NA
cdr3_aa: CASQSGQGAYEQYF

v_call: TRBV28
j_call: TRBJ2-5
clone_size: NA
cdr3_aa: CAIQGVQETQYF

v_call: TRBV2
j_call: TRBJ1-2
clone_size: NA
cdr3_aa: CASFRGLLYGYTF

v_call: TRBV5-1
j_call: TRBJ2-1
clone_size: NA
cdr3_aa: CASSRAAVYNEQFF

v_call: TRBV2
j_call: TRBJ2-3
clone_size: NA
cdr3_aa: CASGPSTDTQYF

v_call: TRBV28
j_call: TRBJ1-5
clone_size: NA
cdr3_aa: CASKSGQGPQPQHF

v_call: TRBV14
j_call: TRBJ2-3
clone_size: NA
cdr3_aa: CASSPPGQGAGNTQYF

v_call: TRBV18
j_call: TRBJ1-1
clone_size: NA
cdr3_aa: CASSRGLGQIAEAFF

v_call: TRBV18
j_call: TRBJ2-3
clone_size: NA
cdr3_aa: CASTLQMADTQYF

v_call: TRBV21-1
j_call: TRBJ2-7
clone_size: NA
cdr3_aa: CASNRRESEQYF